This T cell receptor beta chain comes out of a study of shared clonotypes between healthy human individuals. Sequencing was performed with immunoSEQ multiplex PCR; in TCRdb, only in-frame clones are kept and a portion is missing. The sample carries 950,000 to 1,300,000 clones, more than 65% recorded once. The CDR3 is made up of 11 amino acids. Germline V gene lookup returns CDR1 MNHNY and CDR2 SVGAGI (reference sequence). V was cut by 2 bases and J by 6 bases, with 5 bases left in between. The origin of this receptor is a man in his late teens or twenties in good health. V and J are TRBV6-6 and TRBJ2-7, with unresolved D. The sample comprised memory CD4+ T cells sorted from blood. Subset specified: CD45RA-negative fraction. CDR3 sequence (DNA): TGTGCCAGCAGTTACAGGAGCGAGCAGTACTTC. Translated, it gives CASSYRSEQYF.